Listed below are T cell receptor beta chains from one sample, sequenced in a study of T cell responses to AZD1222 COVID-19 vaccine. TCRdb's copy holds only in-frame clones and misses some; the assay was immunoSEQ multiplex PCR. The sample records 150,000 or so clones, roughly nine tenths being singletons. This sample comprised peripheral blood, obtained on day 0 of AZD1222 vaccination. These receptors were collected from an adult in good health. Each CDR3 is given with its conserved first and last residue. Fields, in order: D gene, clone size, J gene, V gene, CDR3 DNA, CDR3 protein. D genes are given only for firm matches. The size of a clone is reported for some rows only, either as once, few or many, or as a class for expanded clones.

TRBD1	NA	TRBJ2-5	TRBV28	TGTGCCAGCAGTCTGGGGGGACAGGGCGCGTGGACCCAGTACTTC	CASSLGGQGAWTQYF
TRBD2	NA	TRBJ2-1	TRBV18	TGTGCCAGCTCACCGATAGAGACTAGCGGGAGGGGCTCCTACAATGAGCAGTTCTTC	CASSPIETSGRGSYNEQFF
NA	NA	TRBJ2-7	TRBV6-1	TGTGCCAGCAGTGAAGCACTCCCTTACGAGCAGTACTTC	CASSEALPYEQYF
NA	NA	TRBJ1-1	TRBV5-6	TGTGCCAGCAGCTTTTACACTGAAGCTTTCTTT	CASSFYTEAFF
TRBD1	NA	TRBJ1-1	TRBV7-6	TGTGCCAGCAGCTTAGCACCTGGGACAGGTGAAGCTTTCTTT	CASSLAPGTGEAFF
TRBD1	NA	TRBJ2-2	TRBV7-3	TGTGCCAGCAGCTTAGGGGGACAGGGGTACACCGGGGAGCTGTTTTTT	CASSLGGQGYTGELFF
TRBD1	few	TRBJ1-2	TRBV20-1	TGCAGTGCTGAAGACAGGGTTGGCTACACCTTC	CSAEDRVGYTF
TRBD2	NA	TRBJ2-1	TRBV5-8	TGTGCCAGCACCGCCGGGACTACCTACAATGAGCAGTTCTTC	CASTAGTTYNEQFF
NA	NA	TRBJ1-3	TRBV7-9	TGTGCCAGCAGCCCGAGGACCAGCTCTGGAAACACCATATATTTT	CASSPRTSSGNTIYF
TRBD2	once	TRBJ2-1	TRBV7-2	TGTGCCAGCAGCTTAGCGCTTAGCGGGGGGGCCGACAATGAGCAGTTCTTC	CASSLALSGGADNEQFF
NA	once	TRBJ1-2	TRBV12-3/TRBV12-4	TGTGCCAGCAGCCCAGGGGCAGGGCCAGGCTACACCTTC	CASSPGAGPGYTF
TRBD1	NA	TRBJ2-5	TRBV27	TGTGCCAGCAGGGACGCGACAGGGCTGTTTAAAGAGACCCAGTACTTC	CASRDATGLFKETQYF
NA	NA	TRBJ1-6	TRBV6-5	TGTGCCAGCAGTTACTCCAGGGGAATAGCACCCCTCCACTTT	CASSYSRGIAPLHF
NA	NA	TRBJ2-3	TRBV6-1	TGTGCCAGCAGTGGTACGACAGGTCCGGGCACAGATACGCAGTATTTT	CASSGTTGPGTDTQYF
NA	few	TRBJ2-1	TRBV6-2/TRBV6-3	TGTGCCAGCAGCCCCCTAGCGCCCCGTCCCTCCAATGAGCAGTTCTTC	CASSPLAPRPSNEQFF
NA	few	TRBJ1-5	TRBV6-1	TGTGCCAGCAGCGAAGGGGAATATCAGCCCCAGCATTTT	CASSEGEYQPQHF
NA	NA	TRBJ1-2	TRBV13	TGTGCCAGCAGCTTACGCCAAGCTAACTATGGCTACACCTTC	CASSLRQANYGYTF
TRBD1	NA	TRBJ1-1	TRBV2	TGTGCCAGCAGAGCGGGACAGGGAGTCCCCTCTGAAGCTTTCTTT	CASRAGQGVPSEAFF
TRBD2	NA	TRBJ2-3	TRBV27	TGTGCCAGCAGTTCGGGACTAGTACCAGATACGCAGTATTTT	CASSSGLVPDTQYF
NA	few	TRBJ2-7	TRBV11-2	TGTGCCAGCAGCTTAGGCGCTGCCAGGGCATTGGAGGAGCAGTACTTC	CASSLGAARALEEQYF
NA	NA	TRBJ1-2	TRBV4-3	TGCGCCAGCAGCCAAGAGAACTATGGCTACACCTTC	CASSQENYGYTF
NA	NA	TRBJ2-1	TRBV19	TGTGCCAGTGGAGGGCAGGGGAATGAGCAGTTCTTC	CASGGQGNEQFF
NA	NA	TRBJ2-1	TRBV7-9	TGTGCCAGCAGCTCGAAACAGGGTTTATCTCCCAATGAGCAGTTCTTC	CASSSKQGLSPNEQFF
NA	NA	TRBJ2-5	TRBV5-5	TGTGCCAGCAGCTCAATCTCGGGGGGCCTGGGGACCCAGTACTTC	CASSSISGGLGTQYF
NA	few	TRBJ2-2	TRBV11-1	TGTGCCAGCAGCTTAAGGTTTCCCGGGGAGCTGTTTTTT	CASSLRFPGELFF
NA	few	TRBJ1-1	TRBV6-5	TGTGCCAGCAGTTACTCGAGTAGTGAAACTGAAGCTTTCTTT	CASSYSSSETEAFF
NA	NA	TRBJ1-6	TRBV28	TGTGCCAGCAGTGACAGATACAATAATTCACCCCTCCACTTT	CASSDRYNNSPLHF
NA	few	TRBJ2-1	TRBV19	TGTGCCAGTAGTATAGTTGGGGGTCGGTACAATGAGCAGTTCTTC	CASSIVGGRYNEQFF
TRBD2	NA	TRBJ2-5	TRBV7-6	TGTGCCAGCAGCTTACCCTTGGGACTAGCGGGGGGGCCTAAAGAGACCCAGTACTTC	CASSLPLGLAGGPKETQYF
NA	NA	TRBJ2-7	TRBV15	TGTGCCACCGGGCAGGGTATGTCCTACGAGCAGTACTTC	CATGQGMSYEQYF
NA	NA	TRBJ1-2	TRBV27	TGTGCCAGCAGAGAAAGCAGGGGAGGTGGCGGCTACACCTTC	CASRESRGGGGYTF
NA	NA	TRBJ2-6	TRBV24-1	TGTGCCACCAGTGATTTTAAGGGCCCTGACTCTGGGGCCAACGTCCTGACTTTC	CATSDFKGPDSGANVLTF
TRBD1	NA	TRBJ1-5	TRBV5-6	TGTGCCAGCAGCTTTGGGACAGGGCCCTATTTGCCCCAGCATTTT	CASSFGTGPYLPQHF
TRBD2	NA	TRBJ2-7	TRBV11-2	TGTGCCAGCAGCGATGTAGCGGGAGCCCTCTTCTACGAGCAGTACTTC	CASSDVAGALFYEQYF
NA	NA	TRBJ1-5	TRBV6-5	TGTGCCAGCAGTTACGGAATTGGTGTGGGGCAGCCCCAGCATTTT	CASSYGIGVGQPQHF
NA	NA	TRBJ1-5	TRBV5-5	TGTGCCAGCAGCGAGGGTCCTCGGCAGCCCCAGCATTTT	CASSEGPRQPQHF
NA	NA	TRBJ2-7	TRBV6-5	TGTCAACAAGGGACTCCCCCAAGACACTACGAGCAGTACTTC	CQQGTPPRHYEQYF
NA	NA	TRBJ2-1	TRBV20-1	TGCAGTGCTAGCGATTGGAGGGAGGAGTTCTTC	CSASDWREEFF